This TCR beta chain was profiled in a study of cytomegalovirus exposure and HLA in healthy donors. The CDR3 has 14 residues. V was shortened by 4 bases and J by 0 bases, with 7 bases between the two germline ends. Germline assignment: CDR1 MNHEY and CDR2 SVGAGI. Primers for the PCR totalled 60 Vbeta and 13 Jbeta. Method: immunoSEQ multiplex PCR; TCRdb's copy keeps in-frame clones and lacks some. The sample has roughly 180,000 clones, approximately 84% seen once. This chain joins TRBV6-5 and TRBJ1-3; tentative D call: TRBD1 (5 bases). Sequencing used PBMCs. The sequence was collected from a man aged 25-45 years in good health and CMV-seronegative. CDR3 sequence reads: CASSLDNSGNTIYF. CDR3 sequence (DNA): TGTGCCAGCAGTTTGGACAACTCTGGAAACACCATATATTTT.